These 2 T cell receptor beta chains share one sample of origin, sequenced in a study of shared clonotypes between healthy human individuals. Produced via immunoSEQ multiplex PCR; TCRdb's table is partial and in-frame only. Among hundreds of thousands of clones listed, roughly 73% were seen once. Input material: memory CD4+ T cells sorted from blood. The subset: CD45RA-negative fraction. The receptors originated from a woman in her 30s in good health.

CDR3 coding DNA: TGTGCCAGCAATCCCGCGGGAGCCGGGCCCAGAGAGACCCAGTACTTC. Translating gives CASNPAGAGPRETQYF. The chain employs TRBV28 and TRBJ2-5; TRBD2 matches 7 bases. J lost 4 bases, V lost 7 bases, and 15 bases had no gene match. The CDR3 sequence is 16 residues long. CDR1 is MDHEN and CDR2 is SYDVKM in the germline V gene.

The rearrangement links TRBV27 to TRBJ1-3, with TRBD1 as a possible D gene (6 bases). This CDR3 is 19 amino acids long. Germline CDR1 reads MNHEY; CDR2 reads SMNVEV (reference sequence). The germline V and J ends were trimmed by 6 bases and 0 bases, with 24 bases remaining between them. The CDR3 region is CASSPLGGALPGSGNTIYF. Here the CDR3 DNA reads TGTGCCAGCAGCCCCTTAGGGGGGGCCCTACCTGGCTCTGGAAACACCATATATTTT.